A single sample is the source of the 7 T cell receptor beta chains below, sequenced in a study of blood T cell repertoires in COVID-19. TCRdb's copy holds only in-frame clones and misses some; the assay was immunoSEQ multiplex PCR. The sample carries some 180,000 clones, 90% recorded once. The sequenced material came from peripheral blood. Source of these receptors: a man aged 50-59 years with acute or convalescent COVID-19.

The chain links TRBV7-9 to TRBJ2-7, with D maybe TRBD1 (5 bases). The CDR3 runs to 17 residues. The germline CDR1 and CDR2 sequences are SEHNR and FQNEAQ (reference sequence). V lost 5 bases and J 2 bases, leaving 22 bases between the germline ends. The CDR3 nucleotides are TGTGCCAGCAGCGACATTAGAAAAGGCAGGGTCCCCTACGAGCAGTACGTC. Translated: CASSDIRKGRVPYEQYV.

V gene TRBV10-1 combines with J gene TRBJ2-2, with TRBD1 matching over 7 bases. The CDR3 sequence is 16 residues long. Germline loops: CDR1 WNHNN, CDR2 SYGVQD (reference sequence). Trimming removed 5 bases from V and 1 base from J; junction bases left unmatched: 7. The CDR3 DNA is TGCGCCAGCAGTTTATGGAGACAGGGGAACACCGGGGAGCTGTTTTTT. Translated: CASSLWRQGNTGELFF.

This chain joins TRBV10-2 and TRBJ2-7; D is perhaps TRBD1 (6 bases). V shed 5 bases and J shed 3 bases, with 14 bases lying between them. CDR1 is WSHSY and CDR2 is SAAADI in the germline V gene. This CDR3 contains 14 residues. This CDR3 is CASSLQGFLYEQYF. CDR3 coding DNA: TGCGCCAGCAGTCTGCAGGGGTTTCTCTACGAGCAGTACTTC.

In DNA, the CDR3 is TGTGCCAGCAGCCCCGGGGGGGGTCGCACAGATACGCAGTATTTT. The encoded protein is CASSPGGGRTDTQYF. This chain links TRBV28 with TRBJ2-3; 8 bases match TRBD2. The CDR3 is 15 amino acids. The ends lost 6 bases at V and 1 base at J; junction bases unmatched: 6. CDR1 and CDR2 from the germline V gene are MDHEN and SYDVKM.

The chain couples TRBV29-1 to TRBJ1-2; D might be TRBD1 (5 bases). The V end was cut by 4 bases, the J end by 6 bases, with 9 bases between. CDR1 is SQVTM, CDR2 ANQGSEA, per germline. This CDR3 region has 11 residues. Here the CDR3 DNA reads TGCAGCGTTGGATTGGGGCATGGCTACACCTTC. Translated, it gives CSVGLGHGYTF. The whole variable domain, remainder taken from reference TRBV29-1 and TRBJ1-2, is SAVISQKPSRDICQRGTSLTIQCQVDSQVTMMFWYRQQPGQSLTLIATANQGSEATYESGFVIDKFPISRPNLTFSTLTVSNMSPEDSSIYLCSVGLGHGYTFGSGTRLTVV.

The CDR3 reads CASSSLTSGEQFF. In DNA, the CDR3 is TGTGCCAGCAGTTCCTTGACTAGCGGGGAGCAGTTCTTC. V usage is TRBV28 and J usage is TRBJ2-1; 10 nucleotides agree with TRBD2. The V gene's germline CDR1 is MDHEN and CDR2 SYDVKM. The V segment lost 4 bases and the J segment 10 bases; nucleotides outside the gene matches: 4. The CDR3 totals 13 residues.

Comments on this clone: Other DNA sequences in this specimen translate into the identical CDR3. The chain joins TRBV19 to TRBJ1-1; 7 bases are a match to TRBD1. Germline CDR1 and CDR2: LNHDA and SQIVND (reference sequence). The ends lost 5 bases at V and 5 bases at J; junction bases unmatched: 5. The CDR3 extends over 13 amino acids. The CDR3 reads CASSRQGGTEAFF. CDR3 bases: TGTGCCAGTAGTCGACAGGGTGGTACTGAAGCTTTCTTT.